This TCR beta chain was retrieved from a study of cytomegalovirus exposure and HLA in healthy donors. The PCR ran on 60 Vbeta and 13 Jbeta primers. Repertoires were generated with immunoSEQ multiplex PCR, while TCRdb's copy carries only in-frame clones and drops some. The sample includes about 140,000 clones, roughly 80% of them seen just once. Notes on the study in general: In a later analysis, around 18,000 TCR beta sequences were associated with HLA alleles at 0.05 false discovery rate. The authors later found most CMV-associated TCR beta chains appeared HLA-restricted. CMV serostatus was the only immune exposure information that was available.

About this clone: Antigen specificity is unknown.

CDR1 is LGHNA and CDR2 is YNFKEQ in the germline V gene. V lost 1 base to trimming and J lost 4 bases; unmatched junction nucleotides: 6. The CDR3 covers 15 residues. The J gene is TRBJ1-2, the V gene TRBV4-2, with 7 bases that match TRBD1. This clonotype originated in a young man in good health and CMV-seronegative. Sequenced material: PBMCs. The CDR3 DNA reads TGTGCCAGCAGCCAAGGAGGGGGCAGCAGCTATGGCTACACCTTC. Residues: CASSQGGGSSYGYTF.